The clone carrying this T cell receptor beta chain was observed a handful of times. The sample is drawn from a study of T cell repertoires in cytomegalovirus infection. TCRdb itself ran the reads through MiXCR, one entry per CDR3 protein. The table shows approximately 170,000 distinct CDR3 sequences, with over 15% occurring only once. The CDR3 has 13 residues. The V gene lost 1 base and the J gene lost 4 bases, with 7 bases spanning the gap. Looked up from germline, CDR1 is SGHDN and CDR2 is FVKESK. The receptor was derived from a human donor in good health (CMV status not recorded). Some clones in this sample may be carry-over from other donors' samples. Sample: CD8+ T cells from PBMCs. The V gene is TRBV14, the J gene TRBJ2-5, with D hard to call. CDR3 nucleotide sequence: TGTGCCAGCAGCCAAGTTTTCGGAGAGACCCAGTACTTC. It yields the protein CASSQVFGETQYF.